Below are 26 T cell receptor beta chains sequenced from a single sample in a study of T cell repertoires in cytomegalovirus infection. Each CDR3 protein gets one entry after TCRdb re-called the reads with MiXCR. The sample contains under 200,000 distinct CDR3 sequences, roughly 20% of which appear only once. Their antigens are not known. The sequencing here drew on CD8+ T cells from cultured PBMCs, taken from culture after CMV antigen stimulation. The receptors were sampled from a human donor in good health (CMV status not recorded). Some clones in this sample may be carry-over from other donors' samples.

This clonotype has only a few counts. The V gene is TRBV12-3 or TRBV12-4, the J gene TRBJ2-3, with 7 bases identical to TRBD1. This CDR3 has 14 residues. V lost 6 bases, J lost 1 base, and 4 bases stayed unmatched. CDR3 sequence reads: CASRPGTGTDTQYF. The CDR3 nucleotides are TGTGCCAGCAGACCCGGGACAGGCACAGATACGCAGTATTTT.

This chain connects TRBV7-2 to TRBJ2-7, with 8 bases fitting TRBD1. Germline V gene lookup returns CDR1 SGHTA and CDR2 FQGNSA. V shed 1 base, J shed 3 bases, and the junction held 8 bases outside the gene matches. The CDR3 is 16 amino acids. CDR3 residues: CASSLGTGWIGYEQYF. The DNA of the CDR3 is TGTGCCAGCAGCTTAGGGACAGGGTGGATTGGCTACGAGCAGTACTTC.

The V and J genes are TRBV6-6 and TRBJ2-3, with D unresolved. Germline loops: CDR1 MNHNY, CDR2 SVGAGI (reference sequence). This CDR3 is 13 amino acids long. Trimming took 6 bases from V and 6 from J, leaving 13 bases between them. The CDR3 loop reads CASSPNWLDTQYF. Here the CDR3 DNA reads TGTGCCAGCAGCCCAAATTGGTTGGATACGCAGTATTTT.

This chain connects TRBV12-3 or TRBV12-4 to TRBJ2-5; D ambiguous. Trimming left V 3 bases short and J 7 bases short, with 9 bases between. This CDR3 has 12 residues. The CDR3 sequence: CASSFNPRTQYF. CDR3 nucleotides: TGTGCCAGCAGTTTTAACCCGCGGACCCAGTACTTC.

A few counts support this clonotype. J is TRBJ1-1 and V is TRBV4-2; no reliable D call. Trimming took off 1 base at V and 1 base at J, with 10 bases between the two ends. CDR3 length: 15 residues. Per the germline V gene, CDR1 is LGHNA and CDR2 is YNFKEQ. In DNA, the CDR3 is TGTGCCAGCAGCCAAGGGGGTACAGCGAACACTGAAGCTTTCTTT. Encoded protein: CASSQGGTANTEAFF.

This clonotype was seen more than once but under ten times. V gene TRBV7-6 combines with J gene TRBJ1-1; 8 positions match TRBD1. The CDR3 contains 15 residues. Germline assignment: CDR1 SGHVS and CDR2 FNYEAQ. Unmatched junction bases numbered 6, after V lost 4 bases and J lost 2 bases. The CDR3 reads CASSSSRGPNTEAFF. CDR3 sequence (DNA): TGTGCCAGCAGCTCGAGCAGGGGGCCAAACACTGAAGCTTTCTTT.

The sample holds a few counts of this clonotype. The CDR3 region is CASSEASPGGYENEQFF. CDR3 DNA: TGTGCCAGCAGTGAAGCGAGTCCAGGGGGCTACGAAAATGAGCAGTTCTTC. This chain connects TRBV6-1 to TRBJ2-1; 8 bases match TRBD1. V shed 0 bases, J shed 7 bases, and the junction held 11 bases outside the gene matches. Germline loops: CDR1 MNHNS, CDR2 SASEGT. The CDR3 covers 17 residues.

The chain recombines TRBV7-9 with TRBJ2-3; 9 bases match TRBD1. Germline loops: CDR1 SEHNR, CDR2 FQNEAQ (reference sequence). The CDR3 consists of 16 residues. Trimming took 5 bases from V and 4 from J; bases not matched to a gene: 10. The CDR3 region is CASSPRTGEGADTQYF. DNA of the CDR3: TGTGCCAGCAGCCCTAGGACAGGGGAAGGGGCAGATACGCAGTATTTT.

This clonotype was counted a few times. The genes are TRBV7-8 and TRBJ2-7, with D possibly matching TRBD2 (5 bases). The CDR3 contains 15 residues. In germline, CDR1 is SGHVS, CDR2 FQNEAQ. V was trimmed by 1 base and J by 2 bases, leaving 12 bases between them. DNA of the CDR3: TGTGCCAGCAGCTTAGTCCGGACGGGGACCTACGAGCAGTACTTC. Translated, it gives CASSLVRTGTYEQYF.

The chain is built from TRBV12-3 or TRBV12-4 and TRBJ1-1; D unresolved. V was trimmed by 7 bases and J by 1 base, leaving 4 bases between them. The CDR3 spans 11 residues. The chain's CDR3 is CASNWNTEAFF. The CDR3 region has the DNA TGTGCCAGCAATTGGAACACTGAAGCTTTCTTT.

The table lists this clonotype with a few counts. The chain combines TRBV10-3 with TRBJ1-5; D perhaps matches TRBD1 (5 bases). The CDR3 length is 15 residues. The germline V and J ends were trimmed by 0 bases and 1 base, with 7 bases remaining between them. Germline CDR1 reads ENHRY; CDR2 reads SYGVKD. The CDR3 spells CAISESGDSNQPQHF. CDR3 nucleotides: TGTGCCATCAGTGAGTCGGGGGACAGCAATCAGCCCCAGCATTTT.

The chain links TRBV24-1 to TRBJ2-3, with TRBD1 matching over 8 bases. The germline CDR1 and CDR2 sequences are KGHDR and SFDVKD. The CDR3 consists of 16 residues. V shed 2 bases, J shed 2 bases, and the junction held 5 bases outside the gene matches. The CDR3 coding sequence is TGTGCCACCAGTGATTACGAGACAGGGGACACAGATACGCAGTATTTT. It encodes CATSDYETGDTDTQYF.

V is TRBV2 and J is TRBJ1-5, with unresolved D. The V gene lost 0 bases and the J gene lost 0 bases, with 6 bases spanning the gap. From germline, CDR1 is SNHLY and CDR2 FYNNEI. The CDR3 has 15 amino acids. The CDR3 DNA sequence: TGTGCCAGCAGTGAAGCGGCGGATAGCAATCAGCCCCAGCATTTT. Its protein product is CASSEAADSNQPQHF.

This clonotype was counted a single time. The J gene is TRBJ2-3, the V gene TRBV7-9; 8 bases are a match to TRBD2. The CDR3 sequence is 16 residues long. The V gene's germline CDR1 is SEHNR and CDR2 FQNEAQ (reference sequence). Unmatched junction bases numbered 10, after V lost 4 bases and J lost 4 bases. CDR3 DNA sequence: TGTGCCAGCAGCTCTCGGAACGGGGGGGTGCCAGATACGCAGTATTTT. Its protein product is CASSSRNGGVPDTQYF. Filled out from reference TRBV7-9 and TRBJ2-3, the complete variable domain reads DTGVSQNPRHKITKRGQNVTFRCDPISEHNRLYWYRQTLGQGPEFLTYFQNEAQLEKSRLLSDRFSAERPKGSFSTLEIQRTEQGDSAMYLCASSSRNGGVPDTQYFGPGTRLTVL.

This clonotype was detected only once. The chain carries TRBV11-2 and TRBJ1-4; 7 bases are a match to TRBD1. With V trimmed by 6 bases and J by 0 bases, 4 bases remained unmatched. In germline, CDR1 is SGHAT, CDR2 FQNNGV. The CDR3 runs 15 residues. The CDR3, as DNA: TGTGCCAGCAGACTAGGGGGCGCAACTAATGAAAAACTGTTTTTT. Encoded protein: CASRLGGATNEKLFF.

The chain combines TRBV9 with TRBJ2-3; no clear D gene. V was clipped by 2 bases and J by 1 base, with 14 bases between them. The CDR3 runs 16 residues. Germline values: CDR1 SGDLS, CDR2 YYNGEE. The chain's CDR3 is CASSVEPYSGTDTQYF. CDR3 nucleotide sequence: TGTGCCAGCAGCGTGGAGCCGTATTCTGGCACAGATACGCAGTATTTT.

The rearrangement uses TRBV11-2 and TRBJ1-2, with D possibly being TRBD1 (5 bases). Germline V gene lookup returns CDR1 SGHAT and CDR2 FQNNGV. Trimming pared 2 bases from V and 2 bases from J, leaving 15 bases between. This CDR3 region has 16 residues. The CDR3 loop reads CASSLLSGLRNYGYTF. In DNA form, the CDR3 reads TGTGCCAGCAGCTTACTTTCGGGACTGAGAAACTATGGCTACACCTTC.

This clonotype has a handful of counts. The chain couples TRBV30 to TRBJ1-5; no clear D gene. The V and J ends lost 5 bases and 8 bases respectively, with 4 bases between them. Germline CDR1 reads GTSNPN; CDR2 reads SVGIG (reference sequence). The CDR3 has 9 amino acids. The CDR3 region is CAWGEPQHF. CDR3 nucleotides: TGTGCCTGGGGGGAGCCCCAGCATTTT.

This clonotype occurred a few times. The CDR3 DNA reads as TGTGCCAGCAGCACTAGAGGGGCTAGAGCCACTGAAGCTTTCTTT. Its protein product is CASSTRGARATEAFF. The J gene is TRBJ1-1, the V gene TRBV7-9, with D possibly TRBD1 on 5 matching bases. The V and J ends lost 5 bases and 4 bases respectively, with 17 bases between them. The CDR3 consists of 15 residues. CDR1 and CDR2 (germline): SEHNR, FQNEAQ (reference sequence).

The sample holds many counts of this clonotype. The gene calls are TRBV6-2 or TRBV6-3 and TRBJ2-1; no definite D call. Germline CDR1 reads MNHEY; CDR2 reads SVGEGT. This CDR3 is 14 amino acids long. Deletions cut 7 bases from V and 9 bases from J, with 19 bases between. CDR3 nucleotides: TGTGCCAGCACCGACACGGGCCCGTCCTTTGAGCAGTTCTTC. This encodes CASTDTGPSFEQFF.

This clonotype was found a few times. The rearrangement joins TRBV6-5 to TRBJ2-7; D is possibly TRBD1 or TRBD2 (5 bases each). The length of the CDR3 is 14 residues. Germline CDR1 MNHEY, CDR2 SVGAGI. Trimming took off 7 bases at V and 2 bases at J, with 15 bases between the two ends. The CDR3 nucleotides read TGTGCCAGCACCCCCGGGACGGAACCCTACGAGCAGTACTTC. It codes for CASTPGTEPYEQYF.

J is TRBJ1-2 and V is TRBV6-2 or TRBV6-3; no clear D. CDR3 length equals 13 residues. The V and J ends lost 10 bases and 1 base respectively, with 13 bases between them. CDR1 is MNHEY, CDR2 SVGEGT, per germline. The CDR3 DNA sequence: TGTGCCACCGAGGGATCAAGTAACTATGGCTACACCTTC. As protein: CATEGSSNYGYTF.

This clonotype was counted a few times. This chain joins TRBV7-2 and TRBJ1-4, with D maybe TRBD1 (6 bases). V shed 1 base and J shed 3 bases, with 15 bases lying between them. The CDR3 runs to 17 residues. The germline gives CDR1 SGHTA, CDR2 FQGNSA. The CDR3 reads CASSLGEYRDANEKLFF. In DNA form, the CDR3 reads TGTGCCAGCAGCTTAGGGGAATACAGGGACGCTAATGAAAAACTGTTTTTT. Full variable domain (outside the CDR3, taken from reference TRBV7-2 and TRBJ1-4): GAGVSQSPSNKVTEKGKDVELRCDPISGHTALYWYRQSLGQGLEFLIYFQGNSAPDKSGLPSDRFSAERTGGSVSTLTIQRTQQEDSAVYLCASSLGEYRDANEKLFFGSGTQLSVL.

This clonotype was recorded a few times. The chain has TRBV11-2 and TRBJ1-1, with 8 bases matching TRBD1. CDR3 size: 16 residues. The germline CDR1 and CDR2 sequences are SGHAT and FQNNGV. V shed 2 bases and J 1 base; nucleotides not matched to a gene: 6. CDR3 sequence reads: CASSLRIDRGNTEAFF. The CDR3 region has the DNA TGTGCCAGCAGCTTAAGAATCGACAGGGGGAACACTGAAGCTTTCTTT.

CDR3 loop: CASSTWDPGWTEAFF. In nucleotides, the CDR3 is TGTGCCAGTAGTACATGGGACCCCGGGTGGACTGAAGCTTTCTTT. The chain uses TRBV19 and TRBJ1-1, with a tentative D call TRBD1 (5 bases). With 4 bases removed from V and 5 bases from J, the gap between germline ends came to 17 bases. The CDR3 is 15 residues long. Germline V lookup: CDR1 LNHDA, CDR2 SQIVND (reference sequence).

The V gene is TRBV11-2, the J gene TRBJ1-2, with D maybe TRBD1 (5 bases). Germline loops: CDR1 SGHAT, CDR2 FQNNGV. This CDR3 is built from 14 residues. Trimming took 4 bases from V and 5 from J, leaving 14 bases between them. CDR3 sequence reads: CASSSRVDLYGYTF. CDR3 DNA: TGTGCCAGCAGCTCCAGGGTGGATTTATATGGCTACACCTTC. Together with reference TRBV11-2 and TRBJ1-2, the CDR3 gives the full variable domain: EAGVAQSPRYKIIEKRQSVAFWCNPISGHATLYWYQQILGQGPKLLIQFQNNGVVDDSQLPKDRFSAERLKGVDSTLKIQPAKLEDSAVYLCASSSRVDLYGYTFGSGTRLTVV.